The rows below give T cell receptor beta chains drawn from one sample of a study of shared clonotypes between healthy human individuals. Clones were sequenced by immunoSEQ multiplex PCR, and TCRdb holds only the in-frame ones, with some missing. The sample contains roughly 2,500,000 clones, roughly 93% of which appear only once. Sequencing was done on a sample of naive CD4+ T cells from PBMCs. These receptors were taken from a man aged 18 to 30 in good health. Some clones in this sample may be carry-over from other donors' samples. CDR3s include the opening cysteine and the closing phenylalanine or tryptophan. D genes are given only for firm matches.

CDR3aa	d_gene	v_gene	j_gene
CASSFGPSSGSYSRNEKLFF	-	TRBV5-1	TRBJ1-4
CASSVGETDTQYF	-	TRBV9	TRBJ2-3
CASSLEGGGPDTQYF	-	TRBV11-3	TRBJ2-3
CAWSTGIAYEQYF	-	TRBV30	TRBJ2-7
CASSLSQGNTGELFF	-	TRBV28	TRBJ2-2
CASSPTIESKEKLFF	-	TRBV18	TRBJ1-4
CASKPGQGALGGELFF	TRBD1	TRBV2	TRBJ2-2
CASSEGGGPNTEAFF	-	TRBV6-1	TRBJ1-1
CASSERQWGSIHYGYTF	-	TRBV2	TRBJ1-2
CASSPGLASETQYF	TRBD2	TRBV5-1	TRBJ2-5
CSVQGFVTEAFF	TRBD1	TRBV29-1	TRBJ1-1
CASSPPVEPQHF	-	TRBV28	TRBJ1-5
CASSQDGYLSGANVLTF	-	TRBV4-3	TRBJ2-6
CASRLTGGIGNYGYTF	TRBD1	TRBV28	TRBJ1-2
CASSFPGGANARSSYNEQFF	-	TRBV5-1	TRBJ2-1
CASSKGLQETQYF	-	TRBV11-3	TRBJ2-5
CSGYGSGSSYNEQFF	TRBD2	TRBV29-1	TRBJ2-1
CASSITLNQPQHF	-	TRBV19	TRBJ1-5
CASRASGQVRSNEQFF	-	TRBV5-1	TRBJ2-1
CASSLWRTGTNTEAFF	TRBD1	TRBV7-8	TRBJ1-1
CASSYSGGTDTQYF	-	TRBV6-5	TRBJ2-3
CASSYSSRTGRETQYF	-	TRBV6-5	TRBJ2-5
CASSSTGVVIEPQHF	TRBD1	TRBV19	TRBJ1-5
CASSLQPEGNTGELFF	-	TRBV5-1	TRBJ2-2
CASSITGNYGYTF	-	TRBV28	TRBJ1-2
CASTNLEALASNTGELFF	-	TRBV28	TRBJ2-2
CASSSRGTGRDYGYTF	-	TRBV7-9	TRBJ1-2
CASSLGQGERYEQYF	TRBD1	TRBV11-1	TRBJ2-7
CASSLRTNTGELFF	-	TRBV11-2	TRBJ2-2
CASSERQGAGAQPQHF	TRBD1	TRBV27	TRBJ1-5
CAISDSKGAGETQYF	TRBD1	TRBV10-3	TRBJ2-5
CASSLQQGLDQPQHF	TRBD1	TRBV7-2	TRBJ1-5
CASSLVGDNSPLHF	-	TRBV5-1	TRBJ1-6
CSVAAIFSDSTEAFF	-	TRBV29-1	TRBJ1-1
CASSPRPAGGDTEAFF	-	TRBV5-1	TRBJ1-1
CASQRQGSQPQHF	TRBD1	TRBV2	TRBJ1-5
CASSSNLGQANYGYTF	TRBD1	TRBV28	TRBJ1-2
CASSPQGQGAYYGYTF	TRBD1	TRBV18	TRBJ1-2
CASSLGTGTGTRGYGYTF	TRBD1	TRBV7-9	TRBJ1-2
CASSLERGQPQHF	-	TRBV7-2	TRBJ1-5
CAIQGNIGELFF	-	TRBV28	TRBJ2-2
CATRDRGRPEQYF	TRBD1	TRBV6-1	TRBJ2-7
CASSQGLAKNIQYF	-	TRBV4-2	TRBJ2-4
CASSLGTPNSPLHF	-	TRBV7-3	TRBJ1-6
CASSPTYGQGSEQYF	TRBD1	TRBV6-6	TRBJ2-7
CASSLGWTRSTDTQYF	-	TRBV11-1	TRBJ2-3
CASSATPGQKVNTEAFF	TRBD1	TRBV5-1	TRBJ1-1
CASSLGGSGIYEQYF	TRBD2	TRBV28	TRBJ2-7
CASSLFGQGNYEQYF	TRBD1	TRBV28	TRBJ2-7